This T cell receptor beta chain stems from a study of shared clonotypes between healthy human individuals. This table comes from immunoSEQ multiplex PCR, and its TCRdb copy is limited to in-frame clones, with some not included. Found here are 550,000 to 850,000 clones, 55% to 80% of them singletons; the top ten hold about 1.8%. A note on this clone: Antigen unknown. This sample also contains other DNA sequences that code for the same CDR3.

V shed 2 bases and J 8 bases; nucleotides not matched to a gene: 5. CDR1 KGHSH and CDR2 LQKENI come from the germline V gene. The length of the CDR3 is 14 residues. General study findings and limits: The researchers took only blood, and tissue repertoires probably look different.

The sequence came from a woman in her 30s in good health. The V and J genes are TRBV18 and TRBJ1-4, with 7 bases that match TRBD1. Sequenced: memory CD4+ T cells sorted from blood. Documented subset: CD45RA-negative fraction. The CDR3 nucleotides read TGTGCCAGCTCACCATCAGGGGGTAGAGAAAAACTGTTTTTT. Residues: CASSPSGGREKLFF.